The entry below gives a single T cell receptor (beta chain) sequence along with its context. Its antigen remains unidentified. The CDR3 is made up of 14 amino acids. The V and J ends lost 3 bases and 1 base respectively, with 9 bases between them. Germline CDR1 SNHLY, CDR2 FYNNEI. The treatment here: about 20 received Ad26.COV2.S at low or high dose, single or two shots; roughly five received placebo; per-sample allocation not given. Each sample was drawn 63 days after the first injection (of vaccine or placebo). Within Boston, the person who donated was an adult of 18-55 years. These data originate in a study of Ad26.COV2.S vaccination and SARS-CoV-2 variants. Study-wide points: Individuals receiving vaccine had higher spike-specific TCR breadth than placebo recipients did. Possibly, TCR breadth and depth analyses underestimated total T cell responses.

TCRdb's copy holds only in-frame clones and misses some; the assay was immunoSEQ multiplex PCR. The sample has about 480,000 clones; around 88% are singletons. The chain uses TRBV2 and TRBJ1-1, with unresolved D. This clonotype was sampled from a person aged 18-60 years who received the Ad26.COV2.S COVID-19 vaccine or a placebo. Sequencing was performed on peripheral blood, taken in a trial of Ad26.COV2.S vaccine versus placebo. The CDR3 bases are TGTGCCAGCAGTGACCCAAACCCGAACACTGAAGCTTTCTTT. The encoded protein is CASSDPNPNTEAFF.